This record covers a single TCR beta chain. This CDR3 has 17 residues. Germline values: CDR1 SGHTA, CDR2 FQGNSA. V lost 5 bases and J 3 bases, leaving 22 bases between the germline ends. These data originate in a study of blood T cell repertoires in COVID-19. Sequencing was performed with immunoSEQ multiplex PCR; in TCRdb, only in-frame clones are kept and a portion is missing. Of fewer than 500,000 clones listed, roughly 87% are singletons. Sequencing used PBMCs or T cells enriched from blood (not recorded which). The chain is built from TRBV7-2 and TRBJ1-2; D possibly corresponds to TRBD1 (6 bases). The clonotype was recovered from a woman aged 18-29 years who had recovered from COVID-19. This CDR3 reads CASSPNGRGGADYGYTF. CDR3 nucleotides: TGTGCCAGCAGCCCTAACGGACGCGGGGGCGCAGACTATGGCTACACCTTC.